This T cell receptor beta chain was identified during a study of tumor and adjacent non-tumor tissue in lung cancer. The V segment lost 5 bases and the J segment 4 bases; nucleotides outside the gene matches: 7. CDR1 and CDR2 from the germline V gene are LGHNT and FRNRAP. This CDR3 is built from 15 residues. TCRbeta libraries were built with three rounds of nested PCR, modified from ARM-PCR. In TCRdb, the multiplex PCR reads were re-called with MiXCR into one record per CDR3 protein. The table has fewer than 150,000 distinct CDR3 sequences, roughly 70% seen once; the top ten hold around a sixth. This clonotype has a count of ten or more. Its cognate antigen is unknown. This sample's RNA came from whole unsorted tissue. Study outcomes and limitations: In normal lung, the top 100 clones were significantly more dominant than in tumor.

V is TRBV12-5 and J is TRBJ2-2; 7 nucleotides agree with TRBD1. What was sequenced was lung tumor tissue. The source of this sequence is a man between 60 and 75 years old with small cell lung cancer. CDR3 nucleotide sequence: TGTGCTAGTGGTCGTGGGACAGCGAGCACCGGGGAGCTGTTTTTT. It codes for CASGRGTASTGELFF.